What follows are 10 T cell receptor beta chains derived from one specimen sequenced in a study of T cells expressing NK-cell markers (TCRdb year 2020). The library came from 5' RACE. Reads for this sample came from an Illumina HiSeq 2000. After the reads were reprocessed by TCRdb, one entry was made per CDR3 protein sequence, with no DNA. The sample's clone listing holds about 460,000 distinct CDR3 sequences. The ten largest account for under 1.5% of the sample. The sequencing input was blood T cells: a sorted CD56 or NKG2C T cell subset, CD4+ or CD8+ T cells, or bulk PBMC T cells (not recorded which). The receptors come from a woman aged 45 to 65 in good health. Donor details come from another sample of the same person, matched by shared clones.

This rearrangement joins TRBV6-2 or TRBV6-3 to TRBJ2-2; checking the TCRdb D call of TRBD2 is not possible without DNA. Germline CDR1 MNHEY, CDR2 SVGEGT. This CDR3 region has 15 residues. The CDR3 sequence: CASSYSGVDTGELFF.

The gene calls are TRBV5-6 and TRBJ1-4; TCRdb indicates TRBD1, and absent DNA this call remains unverified. The germline gives CDR1 SGHDT, CDR2 YYEEEE. This CDR3 contains 15 residues. CDR3 sequence reads: CASSYQAGRNEKLFF.

The chain has TRBV12-3 or TRBV12-4 and TRBJ1-5; TCRdb's D gene call, TRBD1, goes unchecked for lack of DNA. The CDR3 contains 12 residues. CDR3 protein: CASRGQGITQHF.

The gene calls are TRBV20-1 and TRBJ2-5; TCRdb returns TRBD2, unconfirmable since there is no DNA. The CDR3 contains 16 residues. Germline V gene sequence: CDR1 DFQATT, CDR2 SNEGSKA (reference sequence). CDR3 amino acids: CSAPPFVGTTQETQYF.

The V gene is TRBV20-1, the J gene TRBJ1-6. Germline loops: CDR1 DFQATT, CDR2 SNEGSKA (reference sequence). This CDR3 spans 14 amino acids. CDR3 protein: CSAHSSVDGSPLHF.

V usage is TRBV29-1 and J usage is TRBJ1-1; the TCRdb call, TRBD1, lacks DNA for checking. The CDR3 consists of 13 residues. Germline V gives CDR1 SQVTM, CDR2 ANQGSEA. CDR3 amino acids: CSVYVQGVTEAFF.

The gene calls are TRBV25-1 and TRBJ2-4. The CDR3 runs to 13 residues. Germline CDR1 MGHDK, CDR2 SYGVNS. The CDR3 region is CASIGIAKNIQYF.

The chain is built from TRBV19 and TRBJ1-5; TCRdb names TRBD1, which stays unverified in the absence of DNA. The CDR3 totals 14 residues. Germline CDR1 is LNHDA and CDR2 is SQIVND (reference sequence). Here the CDR3 reads CASTPTASNQPQHF.

The V gene is TRBV5-1, the J gene TRBJ2-5; checking the TCRdb D call of TRBD2 is not possible without DNA. The CDR3 spans 16 residues. Germline V lookup: CDR1 SGHRS, CDR2 YFSETQ. CDR3 loop: CASSLELAGVGETQYF.

The chain couples TRBV10-2 to TRBJ2-3; with no DNA, the TCRdb D assignment of TRBD1 cannot be verified. This CDR3 has 15 residues. CDR1 is WSHSY, CDR2 SAAADI, per germline. The CDR3 sequence is CASSETPDRTDTQYF.